This passage covers 32 T cell receptor beta chains from one sample sequenced in a study of CXCR3-negative and CXCR3-positive naive CD8 T cells. Study-wide results and limits: Naive CXCR3-positive cells had TRB CDR3s more hydrophobic than those of CXCR3-negative naive cells.

No antigen has been assigned to these receptors. Carrying UMI labels, the TRB cDNA libraries were prepared through 5' RACE. TCRdb reworked the 5' RACE reads into one entry per CDR3 protein, no DNA. This table holds around 150,000 distinct CDR3 sequences. Sequencing was performed on naive CXCR3+ CD8+ T cells from blood. Subset denoted: CD45RO-CCR7+CD27+CD95- naive CD8+ T cells expressing CXCR3 (TNR3+). The receptor source for this set is a human donor in good health. Some clones in this sample may be carry-over from other donors' samples.

The chain links TRBV7-9 to TRBJ2-4; the D call from TCRdb, TRBD2, cannot be confirmed without DNA. The CDR3 is 12 residues long. CDR1 and CDR2 (germline): SEHNR, FQNEAQ (reference sequence). CDR3 region: CASSQGTDVQYF. Using reference TRBV7-9 and TRBJ2-4 for the parts outside the CDR3, the full variable domain is DTGVSQNPRHKITKRGQNVTFRCDPISEHNRLYWYRQTLGQGPEFLTYFQNEAQLEKSRLLSDRFSAERPKGSFSTLEIQRTEQGDSAMYLCASSQGTDVQYFGAGTRLSVL.

This chain uses TRBV29-1 with TRBJ2-1; there is no DNA to check the TCRdb D call of TRBD2. Looked up from germline, CDR1 is SQVTM and CDR2 is ANQGSEA. The CDR3 covers 17 residues. The CDR3 loop is CSVEGSGSGGSYNEQFF.

The chain combines TRBV28 with TRBJ2-2; with no DNA, the TCRdb D assignment of TRBD1 cannot be verified. In germline, CDR1 is MDHEN, CDR2 SYDVKM. The CDR3 spans 18 residues. CDR3 amino acids: CASSDKFRMDRNTGELFF.

V and J are TRBV5-1 and TRBJ2-7. The CDR3 covers 14 residues. Germline lookup yields CDR1 SGHRS and CDR2 YFSETQ. The CDR3 spells CASSLTGNSYERYF.

The chain is built from TRBV28 and TRBJ1-2. The CDR3 length is 15 residues. In germline, CDR1 is MDHEN, CDR2 SYDVKM. CDR3 sequence: CASSLAGGLYYGYTF.

The chain is built from TRBV4-1 and TRBJ1-5; TCRdb returns TRBD1, unconfirmable since there is no DNA. There are 16 residues in the CDR3. CDR1 is MGHRA, CDR2 YSYEKL, per germline. The CDR3 protein is CASSPLGVMGNQPQHF.

The chain couples TRBV13 to TRBJ1-1. The CDR3 length is 14 residues. Germline V gene data show CDR1 as PRHDT and CDR2 as FYEKMQ (reference sequence). CDR3 amino acids: CASSLSGGGTEAFF.

CDR3 region: CASSPPEETQYF. This chain joins TRBV18 and TRBJ2-5. The V gene's germline CDR1 is KGHSH and CDR2 LQKENI. The CDR3 covers 12 residues.

This chain uses TRBV7-2 with TRBJ2-1; TCRdb proposes TRBD2, but this gene call is untestable without DNA. CDR1 and CDR2 from the germline V gene are SGHTA and FQGNSA. The CDR3 totals 14 residues. CDR3 region: CASSFGGGADEQFF.

The rearrangement joins TRBV7-8 to TRBJ2-7. The CDR3 is made up of 14 amino acids. Germline assignment: CDR1 SGHVS and CDR2 FQNEAQ. CDR3 sequence: CASSLENRPYEQYF.

V gene TRBV7-3 combines with J gene TRBJ2-2. The CDR3 consists of 12 residues. Germline CDR1 reads SGHTA; CDR2 reads FQGTGA. The CDR3 is CASSRNTGELFF.

The rearrangement joins TRBV7-8 to TRBJ1-1; the D gene TCRdb calls, TRBD1, cannot be checked with no DNA. The CDR3 totals 16 residues. The germline gives CDR1 SGHVS, CDR2 FQNEAQ. CDR3 loop: CASSLEPGGMNTEAFF. The variable domain in full, completed from reference TRBV7-8 and TRBJ1-1, reads GAGVSQSPRYKVAKRGQDVALRCDPISGHVSLFWYQQALGQGPEFLTYFQNEAQLDKSGLPSDRFFAERPEGSVSTLKIQRTQQEDSAVYLCASSLEPGGMNTEAFFGQGTRLTVV.

The rearrangement joins TRBV5-4 to TRBJ2-3; there is no DNA to check the TCRdb D call of TRBD1. The CDR3 has 14 residues. Per germline, CDR1 SGHNT and CDR2 YYREEE (reference sequence). The CDR3 spells CASSPDPAVNTQYF.

This chain uses TRBV6-5 with TRBJ2-5; TCRdb's D call, TRBD2, is unchecked because there is no DNA. CDR3 length: 14 residues. From germline, CDR1 is MNHEY and CDR2 SVGAGI. CDR3 loop: CASSGSAGVETQYF.

V and J are TRBV27 and TRBJ1-1. The CDR3 runs 15 residues. Per germline, CDR1 MNHEY and CDR2 SMNVEV (reference sequence). The CDR3 region is CASRPAGRLWTEAFF.

The chain combines TRBV7-8 with TRBJ2-2. This CDR3 has 14 residues. The germline V gene encodes CDR1 SGHVS and CDR2 FQNEAQ. The CDR3 spells CASSLLGNTGELFF.

V usage is TRBV27 and J usage is TRBJ1-1; there is no DNA to check the TCRdb D call of TRBD1. Germline CDR1 and CDR2: MNHEY and SMNVEV (reference sequence). The CDR3 consists of 14 residues. This CDR3 reads CASSTGVQNTEAFF.

This chain connects TRBV7-8 to TRBJ2-2; TCRdb's assignment of TRBD1 cannot be checked, as there is no DNA. The CDR3 spans 15 residues. CDR1 and CDR2 (germline): SGHVS, FQNEAQ. This CDR3 is CASSLAGGGIGELFF.

The V call is TRBV2, the J call TRBJ1-2. In germline, CDR1 is SNHLY, CDR2 FYNNEI. This CDR3 comprises 15 residues. CDR3 sequence reads: CASRAKGLFNYGYTF.

The CDR3 protein is CSASRVGQGYTDTQYF. The chain joins TRBV20-1 to TRBJ2-3; the TRBD1 assignment by TCRdb is unverifiable without DNA. The CDR3 is made up of 16 amino acids. CDR1 DFQATT and CDR2 SNEGSKA come from the germline V gene (reference sequence).

The chain uses TRBV14 and TRBJ2-7. This CDR3 region has 12 residues. CDR1 and CDR2 (germline): SGHDN, FVKESK. CDR3 sequence: CASSSHPYEQYF.

The chain has TRBV7-9 and TRBJ1-2. Germline CDR1 reads SEHNR; CDR2 reads FQNEAQ (reference sequence). The CDR3 runs 13 residues. CDR3 sequence reads: CASSLEPPYGYTF.

V and J are TRBV28 and TRBJ1-6. Germline CDR1 is MDHEN and CDR2 is SYDVKM. The CDR3 length is 14 residues. The chain's CDR3 is CASSPSAGHSPLHF. Together with reference TRBV28 and TRBJ1-6, the CDR3 gives the full variable domain: DVKVTQSSRYLVKRTGEKVFLECVQDMDHENMFWYRQDPGLGLRLIYFSYDVKMKEKGDIPEGYSVSREKKERFSLILESASTNQTSMYLCASSPSAGHSPLHFGNGTRLTVT.

V and J are TRBV5-6 and TRBJ2-1; TCRdb indicates TRBD1, and absent DNA this call remains unverified. The CDR3 totals 16 residues. Germline lookup yields CDR1 SGHDT and CDR2 YYEEEE. The CDR3 spells CASSEAGQGIVDEQFF.

The chain carries TRBV4-3 and TRBJ1-3. Germline loops: CDR1 LGHNA, CDR2 YSLEER. The length of the CDR3 is 16 residues. The CDR3 region is CASSQDLGGYGNTIYF.

V and J are TRBV16 and TRBJ1-5; TCRdb's assignment of TRBD1 cannot be checked, as there is no DNA. The CDR3 runs to 14 residues. Germline assignment: CDR1 KGHSY and CDR2 FQNENV. This CDR3 is CASSQDSPNQPQHF. Combining the CDR3 with reference TRBV16 and TRBJ1-5 gives the whole variable domain GEEVAQTPKHLVRGEGQKAKLYCAPIKGHSYVFWYQQVLKNEFKFLISFQNENVFDETGMPKERFSAKCLPNSPCSLEIQATKLEDSAVYFCASSQDSPNQPQHFGDGTRLSIL.

This sequence joins TRBV7-9 and TRBJ1-2; no DNA is available, so the TRBD1 call from TCRdb remains unchecked. CDR3 length: 14 residues. Germline CDR1 reads SEHNR; CDR2 reads FQNEAQ (reference sequence). This CDR3 reads CASSPGGANYGYTF.

V and J are TRBV29-1 and TRBJ2-7; lacking DNA, the TRBD2 call made by TCRdb goes unchecked. The CDR3 is made up of 13 amino acids. CDR1 SQVTM and CDR2 ANQGSEA come from the germline V gene. This CDR3 reads CSVETAHTYEQYF.

V and J are TRBV28 and TRBJ1-3; TCRdb proposes TRBD1, but this gene call is untestable without DNA. The germline gives CDR1 MDHEN, CDR2 SYDVKM. The CDR3 sequence is 19 residues long. CDR3: CASSFRGQAYILSGNTIYF. Full variable domain (missing parts from reference TRBV28 and TRBJ1-3): DVKVTQSSRYLVKRTGEKVFLECVQDMDHENMFWYRQDPGLGLRLIYFSYDVKMKEKGDIPEGYSVSREKKERFSLILESASTNQTSMYLCASSFRGQAYILSGNTIYFGEGSWLTVV.

The genes are TRBV13 and TRBJ2-4; TCRdb indicates TRBD1, and absent DNA this call remains unverified. The CDR3 has 15 residues. The germline CDR1 and CDR2 sequences are PRHDT and FYEKMQ (reference sequence). CDR3: CASSLDRERDSIQYF. Variable domain in full (rest from reference TRBV13 and TRBJ2-4): AAGVIQSPRHLIKEKRETATLKCYPIPRHDTVYWYQQGPGQDPQFLISFYEKMQSDKGSIPDRFSAQQFSDYHSELNMSSLELGDSALYFCASSLDRERDSIQYFGAGTRLSVL.

The chain recombines TRBV28 with TRBJ2-7; the TCRdb D gene call, TRBD1, has no DNA to confirm it. The CDR3 totals 13 residues. The germline V gene has CDR1 MDHEN and CDR2 SYDVKM. CDR3 loop: CASSFSIRGEQYF.

This chain links TRBV7-9 with TRBJ1-1; TCRdb picks TRBD1, but there is no DNA to check that call. The germline CDR1 and CDR2 sequences are SEHNR and FQNEAQ (reference sequence). This CDR3 is 17 amino acids long. The CDR3 reads CASSLTGQGLLDTEAFF.